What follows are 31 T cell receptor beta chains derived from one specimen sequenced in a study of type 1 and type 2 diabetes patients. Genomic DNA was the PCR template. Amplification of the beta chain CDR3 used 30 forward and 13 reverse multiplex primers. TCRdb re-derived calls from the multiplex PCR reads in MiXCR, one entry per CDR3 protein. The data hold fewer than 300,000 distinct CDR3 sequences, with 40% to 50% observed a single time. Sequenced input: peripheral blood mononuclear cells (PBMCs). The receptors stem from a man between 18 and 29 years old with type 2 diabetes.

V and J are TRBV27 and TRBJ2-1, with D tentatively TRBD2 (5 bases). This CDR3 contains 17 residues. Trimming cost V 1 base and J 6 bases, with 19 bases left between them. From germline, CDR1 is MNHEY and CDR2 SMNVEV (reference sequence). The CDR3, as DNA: TGTGCCAGCAGTTTATTCTCCCCCCAGACTACGTTCAATGAGCAGTTCTTC. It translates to CASSLFSPQTTFNEQFF.

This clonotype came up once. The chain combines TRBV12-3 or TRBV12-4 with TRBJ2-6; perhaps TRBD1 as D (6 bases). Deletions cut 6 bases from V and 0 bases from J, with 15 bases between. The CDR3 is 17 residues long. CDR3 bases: TGTGCCAGCAGACAAACAGGGCACGGCTCTGGGGCCAACGTCCTGACTTTC. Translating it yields CASRQTGHGSGANVLTF.

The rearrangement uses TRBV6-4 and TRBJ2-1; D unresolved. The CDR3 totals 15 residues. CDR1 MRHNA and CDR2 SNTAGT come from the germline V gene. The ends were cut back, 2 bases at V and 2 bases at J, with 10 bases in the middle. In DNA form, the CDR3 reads TGTGCCAGCAGTGACGAGATGGGCCCCTACAATGAGCAGTTCTTC. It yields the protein CASSDEMGPYNEQFF.

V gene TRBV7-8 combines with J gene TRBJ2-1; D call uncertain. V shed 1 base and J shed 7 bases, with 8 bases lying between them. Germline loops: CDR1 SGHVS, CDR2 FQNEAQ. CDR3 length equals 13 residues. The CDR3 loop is CASSLELGNEQFF. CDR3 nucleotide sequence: TGTGCCAGCAGCTTAGAATTGGGGAATGAGCAGTTCTTC.

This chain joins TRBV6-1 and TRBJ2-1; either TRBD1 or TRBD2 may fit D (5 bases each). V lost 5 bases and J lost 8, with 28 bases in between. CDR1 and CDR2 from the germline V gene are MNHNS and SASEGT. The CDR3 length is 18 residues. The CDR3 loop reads CASSYSTLGDARGHEQFF. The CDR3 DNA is TGTGCCAGCAGTTACTCGACATTGGGGGACGCCCGAGGGCATGAGCAGTTCTTC.

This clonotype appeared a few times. In DNA form, the CDR3 reads TGTGCCAGTACCCCAGGCTCCTATAATTCACCCCTCCACTTT. This gives the protein CASTPGSYNSPLHF. The V call is TRBV19, the J call TRBJ1-6; D is undetermined. From germline, CDR1 is LNHDA and CDR2 SQIVND (reference sequence). CDR3 size: 14 residues. V lost 7 bases and J lost 0, with 7 bases in between.

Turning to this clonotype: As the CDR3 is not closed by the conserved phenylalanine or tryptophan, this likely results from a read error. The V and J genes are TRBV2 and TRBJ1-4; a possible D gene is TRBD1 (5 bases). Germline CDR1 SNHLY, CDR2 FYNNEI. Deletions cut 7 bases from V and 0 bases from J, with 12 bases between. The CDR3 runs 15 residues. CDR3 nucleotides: TGTGCCAGCATGCTGGGGACGGCAACTAATGAAAAACTGTTTTTA. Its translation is CASMLGTATNEKLFL.

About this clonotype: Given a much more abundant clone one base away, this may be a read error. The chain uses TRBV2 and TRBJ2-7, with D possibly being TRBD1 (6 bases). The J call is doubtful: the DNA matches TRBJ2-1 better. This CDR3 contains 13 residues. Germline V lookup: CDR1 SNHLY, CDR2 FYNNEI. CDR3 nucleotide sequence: TGTGCCAGCAGCGATCTATACAGGGCCGAGCAGTTCTTC. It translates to CASSDLYRAEQFF.

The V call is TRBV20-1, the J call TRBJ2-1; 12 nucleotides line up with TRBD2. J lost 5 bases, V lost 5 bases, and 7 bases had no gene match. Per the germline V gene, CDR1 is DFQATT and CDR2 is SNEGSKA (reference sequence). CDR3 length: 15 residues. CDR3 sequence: CSAEGLAGQNNEQFF. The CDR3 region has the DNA TGCAGTGCTGAGGGACTAGCGGGCCAGAACAATGAGCAGTTCTTC.

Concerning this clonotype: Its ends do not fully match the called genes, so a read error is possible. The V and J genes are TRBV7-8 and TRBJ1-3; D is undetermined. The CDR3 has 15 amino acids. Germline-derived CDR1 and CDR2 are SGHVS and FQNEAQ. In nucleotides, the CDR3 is TGTGCCAGCGGCTTATCGTTAGTAGGCGGAAACACCATATATTTT. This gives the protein CASGLSLVGGNTIYF.

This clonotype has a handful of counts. The CDR3 reads CAIYLGAGPGELFF. The CDR3 nucleotides read TGTGCCATCTACCTGGGGGCCGGACCCGGGGAGCTGTTTTTT. J is TRBJ2-2 and V is TRBV6-6, with D maybe TRBD1 (6 bases). CDR3 length: 14 amino acids. Trimming stripped 10 bases from V and 6 bases from J, with 18 bases between. Germline V gene lookup returns CDR1 MNHNY and CDR2 SVGAGI (reference sequence).

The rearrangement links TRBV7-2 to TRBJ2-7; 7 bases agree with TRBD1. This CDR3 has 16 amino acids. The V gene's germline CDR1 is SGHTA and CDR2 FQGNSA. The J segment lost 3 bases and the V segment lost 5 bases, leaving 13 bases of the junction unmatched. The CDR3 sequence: CASSTKPGQTIYEQYF. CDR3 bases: TGTGCCAGCAGCACGAAACCGGGACAGACTATCTACGAGCAGTACTTC.

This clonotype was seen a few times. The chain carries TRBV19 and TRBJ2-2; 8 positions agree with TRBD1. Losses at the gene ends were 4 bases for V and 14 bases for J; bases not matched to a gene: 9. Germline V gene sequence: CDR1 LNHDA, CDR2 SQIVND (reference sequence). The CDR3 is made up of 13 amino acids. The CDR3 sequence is CASSTTTGVGLFF. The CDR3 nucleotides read TGTGCCAGTAGTACCACGACAGGGGTCGGACTGTTTTTT.

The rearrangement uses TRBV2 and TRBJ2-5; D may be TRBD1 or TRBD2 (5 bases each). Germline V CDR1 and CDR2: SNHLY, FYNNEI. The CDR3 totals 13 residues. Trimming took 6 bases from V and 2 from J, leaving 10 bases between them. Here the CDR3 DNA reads TGTGCCAGCAGGGGACGGTTGCAAGAGACCCAGTACTTC. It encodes CASRGRLQETQYF.

The CDR3 DNA sequence: TGTGCCAGCAGGGCCGCGGTACGAAGGAACACTGAAGCTTTCTTT. This translates into CASRAAVRRNTEAFF. The chain is built from TRBV27 and TRBJ1-1; no firm D call. CDR3 size: 15 residues. Deletions cut 6 bases from V and 1 base from J, with 15 bases between. In germline, CDR1 is MNHEY, CDR2 SMNVEV (reference sequence).

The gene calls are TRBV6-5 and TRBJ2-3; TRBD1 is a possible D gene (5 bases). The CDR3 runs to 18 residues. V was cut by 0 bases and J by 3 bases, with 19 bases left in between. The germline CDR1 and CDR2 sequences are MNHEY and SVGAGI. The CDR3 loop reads CASSYSIAGIDETDTQYF. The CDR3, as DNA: TGTGCCAGCAGTTACTCGATAGCAGGGATAGACGAAACAGATACGCAGTATTTT.

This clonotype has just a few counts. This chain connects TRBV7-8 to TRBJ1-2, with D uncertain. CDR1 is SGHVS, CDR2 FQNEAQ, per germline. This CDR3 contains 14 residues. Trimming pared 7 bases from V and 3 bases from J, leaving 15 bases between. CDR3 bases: TGTGCCAGCACCCGCATTGACGGAGACTATGGCTACACCTTC. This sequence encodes CASTRIDGDYGYTF.

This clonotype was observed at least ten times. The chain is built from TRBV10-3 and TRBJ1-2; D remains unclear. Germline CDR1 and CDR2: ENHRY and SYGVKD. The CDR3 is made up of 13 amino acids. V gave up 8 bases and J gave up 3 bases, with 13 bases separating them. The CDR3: CAIALDGDYGYTF. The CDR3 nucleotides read TGTGCCATCGCCCTGGACGGGGACTATGGCTACACCTTC.

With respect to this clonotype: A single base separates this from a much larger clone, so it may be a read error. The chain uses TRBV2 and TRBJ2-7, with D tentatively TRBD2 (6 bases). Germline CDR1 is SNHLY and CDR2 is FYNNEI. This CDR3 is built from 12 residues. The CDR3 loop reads CASSEVQEGQHF. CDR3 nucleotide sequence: TGTGCCAGCAGTGAAGTTCAGGAGGGGCAGCACTTC. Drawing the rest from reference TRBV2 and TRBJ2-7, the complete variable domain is EPEVTQTPSHQVTQMGQEVILRCVPISNHLYFYWYRQILGQKVEFLVSFYNNEISEKSEIFDDQFSVERPDGSNFTLKIRSTKLEDSAMYFCASSEVQEGQHFGPGTRLTVT.

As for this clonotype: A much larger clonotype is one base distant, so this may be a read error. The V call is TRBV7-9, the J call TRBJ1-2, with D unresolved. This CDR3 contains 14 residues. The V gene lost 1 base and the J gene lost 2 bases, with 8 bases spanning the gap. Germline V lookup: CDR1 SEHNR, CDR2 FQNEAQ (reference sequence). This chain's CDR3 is CASSLGAENYGYTF. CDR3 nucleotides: TGTGCCAGCAGCTTAGGGGCCGAGAACTATGGCTACACCTTC.

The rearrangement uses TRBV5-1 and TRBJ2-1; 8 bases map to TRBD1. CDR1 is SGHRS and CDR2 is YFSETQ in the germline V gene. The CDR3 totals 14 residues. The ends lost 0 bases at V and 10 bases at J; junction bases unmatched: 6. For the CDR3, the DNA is TGCGCCAGCAGCTTGGGGACAGGGATAGGCGAGCAGTTCTTC. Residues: CASSLGTGIGEQFF.

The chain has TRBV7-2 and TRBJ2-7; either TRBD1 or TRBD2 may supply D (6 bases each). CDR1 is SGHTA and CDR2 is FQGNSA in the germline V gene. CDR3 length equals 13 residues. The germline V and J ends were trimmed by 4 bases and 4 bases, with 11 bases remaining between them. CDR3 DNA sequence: TGTGCCAGCAGCTACCCGGGGGCGTACGAGCAGTACTTC. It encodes CASSYPGAYEQYF.

The CDR3 bases are TGCAGTGCTGAGTTCAGCTATTGGGGAAATGGCTACACCTTC. It translates to CSAEFSYWGNGYTF. The J gene is TRBJ1-2, the V gene TRBV20-1; D not certain. The germline CDR1 and CDR2 sequences are DFQATT and SNEGSKA (reference sequence). The CDR3 spans 14 residues. V dropped 5 bases and J dropped 6 bases, with 19 bases sitting between them.

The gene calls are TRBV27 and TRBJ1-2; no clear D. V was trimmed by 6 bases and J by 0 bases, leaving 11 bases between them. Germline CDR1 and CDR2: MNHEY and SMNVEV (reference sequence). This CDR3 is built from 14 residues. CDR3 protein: CASRKGRANYGYTF. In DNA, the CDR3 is TGTGCCAGCAGGAAGGGCAGAGCTAACTATGGCTACACCTTC.

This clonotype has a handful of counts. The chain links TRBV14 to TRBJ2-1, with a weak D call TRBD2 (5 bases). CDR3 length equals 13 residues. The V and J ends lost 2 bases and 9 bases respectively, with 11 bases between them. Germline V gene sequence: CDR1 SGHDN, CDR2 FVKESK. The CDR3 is CASSQPRGGEQFF. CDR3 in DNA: TGTGCCAGCAGCCAACCTCGGGGTGGTGAGCAGTTCTTC.

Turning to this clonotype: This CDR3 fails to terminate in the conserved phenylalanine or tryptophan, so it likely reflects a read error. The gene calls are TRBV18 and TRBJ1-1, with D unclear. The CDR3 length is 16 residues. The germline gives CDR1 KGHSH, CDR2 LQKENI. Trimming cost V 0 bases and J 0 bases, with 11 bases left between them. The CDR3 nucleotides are TGTGCCAGCTCACCACCGGGGTGGCAGGTGAACACTGAAGCTTTCCTT. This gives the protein CASSPPGWQVNTEAFL.

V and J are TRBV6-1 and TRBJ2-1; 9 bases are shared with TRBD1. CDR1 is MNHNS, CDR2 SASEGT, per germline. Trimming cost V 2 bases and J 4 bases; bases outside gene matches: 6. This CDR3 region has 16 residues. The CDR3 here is CASSEWGTGSYNEQFF. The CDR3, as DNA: TGTGCCAGCAGTGAATGGGGGACAGGGAGTTACAATGAGCAGTTCTTC.

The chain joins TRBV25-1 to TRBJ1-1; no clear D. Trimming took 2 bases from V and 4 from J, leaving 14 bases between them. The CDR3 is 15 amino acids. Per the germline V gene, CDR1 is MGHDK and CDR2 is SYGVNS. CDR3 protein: CASSEVEGSGTEAFF. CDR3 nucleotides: TGTGCCAGCAGTGAAGTAGAAGGGAGCGGCACTGAAGCTTTCTTT.

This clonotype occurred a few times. CDR3 sequence (DNA): TGCGCCAGCAGAAGGCTAGCGGGTATCTCCTACGAGCAGTACTTC. Its protein product is CASRRLAGISYEQYF. The V gene is TRBV5-1, the J gene TRBJ2-7, with 8 bases lining up with TRBD2. This CDR3 contains 15 residues. V lost 5 bases, J lost 0 bases, and 7 bases stayed unmatched. The V gene's germline CDR1 is SGHRS and CDR2 YFSETQ. Full variable domain (outside the CDR3, taken from reference TRBV5-1 and TRBJ2-7): KAGVTQTPRYLIKTRGQQVTLSCSPISGHRSVSWYQQTPGQGLQFLFEYFSETQRNKGNFPGRFSGRQFSNSRSEMNVSTLELGDSALYLCASRRLAGISYEQYFGPGTRLTVT.

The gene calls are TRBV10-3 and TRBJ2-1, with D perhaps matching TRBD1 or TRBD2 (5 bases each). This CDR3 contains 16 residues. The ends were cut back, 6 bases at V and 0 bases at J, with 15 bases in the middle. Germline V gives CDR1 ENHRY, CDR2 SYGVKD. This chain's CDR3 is CAIRMGPTDSYNEQFF. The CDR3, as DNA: TGTGCCATCAGGATGGGACCGACAGACTCCTACAATGAGCAGTTCTTC.

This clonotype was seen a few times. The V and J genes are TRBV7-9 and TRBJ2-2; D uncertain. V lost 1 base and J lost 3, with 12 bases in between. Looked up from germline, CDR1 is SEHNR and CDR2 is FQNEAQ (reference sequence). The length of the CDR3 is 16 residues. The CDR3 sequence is CASSLGVGSDTGELFF. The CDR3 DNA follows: TGTGCCAGCAGCTTAGGGGTGGGGTCCGACACCGGGGAGCTGTTTTTT. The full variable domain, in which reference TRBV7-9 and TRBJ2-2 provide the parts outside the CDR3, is DTGVSQNPRHKITKRGQNVTFRCDPISEHNRLYWYRQTLGQGPEFLTYFQNEAQLEKSRLLSDRFSAERPKGSFSTLEIQRTEQGDSAMYLCASSLGVGSDTGELFFGEGSRLTVL.